Each of the 21 T cell receptor beta chains below was sequenced from the same sample in a study of cytomegalovirus exposure and HLA in healthy donors. Both 60 Vbeta primers and 13 Jbeta primers went into the PCR. Measured with immunoSEQ multiplex PCR; TCRdb has only the in-frame clones, and not every one. The table includes approximately 98,000 clones, around 80% detected once. Sequences were obtained from PBMCs. These receptors all stem from a man between 18 and 35 years old in good health and CMV-seropositive.

This chain joins TRBV10-3 and TRBJ2-2; 9 bases fit TRBD2. V shed 6 bases and J 1 base; nucleotides not matched to a gene: 3. Looked up from germline, CDR1 is ENHRY and CDR2 is SYGVKD. This CDR3 contains 15 residues. The CDR3, as DNA: TGTGCCATCAGCCCACTAGCGGGGAACACCGGGGAGCTGTTTTTT. This translates into CAISPLAGNTGELFF.

This clone came up a few times. This chain uses TRBV30 with TRBJ1-6, with unresolved D. The CDR3 consists of 14 residues. Deletions cut 0 bases from V and 2 bases from J, with 5 bases between. Germline lookup yields CDR1 GTSNPN and CDR2 SVGIG (reference sequence). The CDR3 coding sequence is TGTGCCTGGAGTGTAAGCACCTATAATTCACCCCTCCACTTT. It yields the protein CAWSVSTYNSPLHF.

The V call is TRBV5-1, the J call TRBJ1-6, with 8 positions matching TRBD1. The CDR3 consists of 17 residues. Germline V gene lookup returns CDR1 SGHRS and CDR2 YFSETQ. The J segment lost 0 bases and the V segment lost 0 bases, leaving 2 bases of the junction unmatched. The CDR3 DNA reads TGCGCCAGCAGCTTGGGGACAGGGAGCTCCTATAATTCACCCCTCCACTTT. Protein: CASSLGTGSSYNSPLHF.

The chain employs TRBV5-1 and TRBJ2-7; TRBD1 agrees at 7 bases. CDR3 length: 14 residues. CDR1 is SGHRS and CDR2 is YFSETQ in the germline V gene. V gave up 4 bases and J gave up 2 bases; unmatched junction bases: 6. The CDR3: CASSQTGNTYEQYF. The DNA for the CDR3 is TGCGCCAGCAGCCAGACAGGGAATACCTACGAGCAGTACTTC.

J is TRBJ2-6 and V is TRBV4-1, with 9 bases fitting TRBD1. CDR3 length equals 20 residues. CDR1 and CDR2 (germline): MGHRA, YSYEKL. V lost 4 bases, J lost 0 bases, and 13 bases stayed unmatched. CDR3 nucleotides: TGCGCCAGCAGCCCTCGTGAGGGGACAGGGTACGGCTCTGGGGCCAACGTCCTGACTTTC. Its protein product is CASSPREGTGYGSGANVLTF.

This sequence joins TRBV5-4 and TRBJ1-2; TRBD1 matches 8 bases. The germline CDR1 and CDR2 sequences are SGHNT and YYREEE (reference sequence). J gave up 8 bases and V 3 bases, and 15 bases lay outside the gene matches. The CDR3 covers 16 residues. CDR3 sequence reads: CASSYRGGASPAGYTF. As DNA, the CDR3 is TGTGCCAGCAGCTACAGGGGGGGGGCCAGTCCGGCAGGCTACACCTTC.

This clone was counted a few times. The chain recombines TRBV6-4 with TRBJ2-1, with 8 bases identical to TRBD2. Germline CDR1 is MRHNA and CDR2 is SNTAGT. CDR3 size: 15 residues. The V segment lost 3 bases and the J segment 5 bases; nucleotides outside the gene matches: 6. CDR3 residues: CASSEAGGENNEQFF. In DNA form, the CDR3 reads TGTGCCAGCAGTGAGGCGGGGGGCGAAAACAATGAGCAGTTCTTC.

This clone appeared once. The rearrangement links TRBV7-8 to TRBJ1-2, with 7 bases fitting TRBD1. CDR3 length equals 14 residues. CDR1 SGHVS and CDR2 FQNEAQ come from the germline V gene. The trim removed 5 bases at V and 0 bases at J, leaving 3 bases unmatched. The CDR3, as DNA: TGTGCCAGCAGCCCGACAGGGACTAACTATGGCTACACCTTC. Amino acid sequence: CASSPTGTNYGYTF.

The chain links TRBV5-8 to TRBJ2-7, with 7 bases aligning to TRBD1. This CDR3 spans 13 amino acids. CDR1 is SGHTS, CDR2 YDEGEE, per germline. The J segment lost 7 bases and the V segment lost 7 bases, leaving 11 bases of the junction unmatched. CDR3 loop: CASGTGTAQEQYF. DNA of the CDR3: TGTGCCAGCGGCACCGGGACAGCCCAGGAGCAGTACTTC. The complete variable domain, with remaining parts taken from reference TRBV5-8 and TRBJ2-7, reads EAGVTQSPTHLIKTRGQQATLRCSPISGHTSVYWYQQALGLGLQFLLWYDEGEERNRGNFPPRFSGRQFPNYSSELNVNALELEDSALYLCASGTGTAQEQYFGPGTRLTVT.

The chain couples TRBV7-9 to TRBJ1-1; TRBD1 might be the D (5 bases). Germline-derived CDR1 and CDR2 are SEHNR and FQNEAQ (reference sequence). Trimming took 1 base from V and 0 from J, leaving 9 bases between them. This CDR3 comprises 15 residues. Written as DNA, the CDR3 is TGTGCCAGCAGCTTAGACTGGGGCCTGAACACTGAAGCTTTCTTT. Amino acids: CASSLDWGLNTEAFF.

The chain links TRBV13 to TRBJ2-1; 8 bases align to TRBD2. In germline, CDR1 is PRHDT, CDR2 FYEKMQ (reference sequence). The J segment lost 5 bases and the V segment lost 4 bases, leaving 10 bases of the junction unmatched. The CDR3 extends over 16 amino acids. The CDR3 DNA follows: TGTGCCAGCAGCTCAAGGACTAGCCTCACAGACAATGAGCAGTTCTTC. This codes for CASSSRTSLTDNEQFF.

The chain links TRBV19 to TRBJ1-5; possibly TRBD1 for D (5 bases). V shed 7 bases and J shed 6 bases, with 13 bases lying between them. CDR1 LNHDA and CDR2 SQIVND come from the germline V gene (reference sequence). This CDR3 is 13 amino acids long. The CDR3 DNA reads TGTGCCAGTAACCGGGCTCAGGGTCAGCCCCAGCATTTT. It yields the protein CASNRAQGQPQHF. Together with reference TRBV19 and TRBJ1-5, the CDR3 gives the full variable domain: DGGITQSPKYLFRKEGQNVTLSCEQNLNHDAMYWYRQDPGQGLRLIYYSQIVNDFQKGDIAEGYSVSREKKESFPLTVTSAQKNPTAFYLCASNRAQGQPQHFGDGTRLSIL.

V usage is TRBV30 and J usage is TRBJ2-1; 11 nucleotides match TRBD2. Trimming took 1 base from V and 4 from J; bases not matched to a gene: 0. The germline CDR1 and CDR2 sequences are GTSNPN and SVGIG (reference sequence). The length of the CDR3 is 14 residues. The CDR3 DNA follows: TGTGCCTGGAGTGGACTAGCGGGGTACAATGAGCAGTTCTTC. Protein product: CAWSGLAGYNEQFF.

The chain is built from TRBV5-1 and TRBJ2-5; 7 bases fit TRBD1. This CDR3 contains 15 residues. V was pared by 4 bases and J by 1 base, with 7 bases of the junction left unmatched. The V gene's germline CDR1 is SGHRS and CDR2 YFSETQ. In DNA, the CDR3 is TGCGCCAGCAGCAAAGAGGGACAGCTCCAAGAGACCCAGTACTTC. Translating it yields CASSKEGQLQETQYF. The whole variable domain, remainder taken from reference TRBV5-1 and TRBJ2-5, is KAGVTQTPRYLIKTRGQQVTLSCSPISGHRSVSWYQQTPGQGLQFLFEYFSETQRNKGNFPGRFSGRQFSNSRSEMNVSTLELGDSALYLCASSKEGQLQETQYFGPGTRLLVL.

J is TRBJ1-2 and V is TRBV27, with D possibly matching TRBD1 (6 bases). Trimming took off 2 bases at V and 7 bases at J, with 8 bases between the two ends. Looked up from germline, CDR1 is MNHEY and CDR2 is SMNVEV (reference sequence). The CDR3 has 12 residues. DNA for the CDR3: TGTGCCAGCAGTTTACAGGGGTTTGGCTACACCTTC. This sequence encodes CASSLQGFGYTF.

J is TRBJ2-5 and V is TRBV28; D is perhaps TRBD2 (5 bases). The CDR3 is 19 amino acids. Germline V gene sequence: CDR1 MDHEN, CDR2 SYDVKM. Trimming left V 4 bases short and J 1 base short, with 25 bases between. In nucleotides, the CDR3 is TGTGCCAGCAGTTCCCCGGGATGGATGTGGTATCGGTTCCAAGAGACCCAGTACTTC. Residues: CASSSPGWMWYRFQETQYF.

The rearrangement joins TRBV21-1 to TRBJ2-5; TRBD2 is the table's D call and was not checked against the DNA. TRBV21-1 is a pseudogene segment. This CDR3 region has 14 residues. This CDR3 reads CASRGWDRQETQYF. The CDR3 bases are TGTGCCAGCCGGGGGTGGGATCGGCAAGAGACCCAGTACTTC.

This chain joins TRBV27 and TRBJ1-4, with 7 nucleotides matching TRBD1. CDR1 and CDR2 from the germline V gene are MNHEY and SMNVEV (reference sequence). The trim removed 8 bases at V and 2 bases at J, leaving 5 bases unmatched. The CDR3 is made up of 14 amino acids. CDR3 loop: CASRDRVTNEKLFF. The CDR3 DNA follows: TGTGCCAGCCGAGACAGGGTGACTAATGAAAAACTGTTTTTT. Complete variable domain (other parts from reference TRBV27 and TRBJ1-4): EAQVTQNPRYLITVTGKKLTVTCSQNMNHEYMSWYRQDPGLGLRQIYYSMNVEVTDKGDVPEGYKVSRKEKRNFPLILESPSPNQTSLYFCASRDRVTNEKLFFGSGTQLSVL.

The CDR3 reads CAEAGGPADTQYF. Written as DNA, the CDR3 is TGTGCTGAAGCGGGCGGACCTGCGGATACGCAGTATTTT. This sequence joins TRBV2 and TRBJ2-3; a weak D match, TRBD2 (6 bases). The CDR3 spans 13 residues. Germline V gene sequence: CDR1 SNHLY, CDR2 FYNNEI.

The chain recombines TRBV4-1 with TRBJ2-1, with D possibly matching TRBD1 (6 bases). Germline V gene sequence: CDR1 MGHRA, CDR2 YSYEKL. This CDR3 has 13 amino acids. V gave up 0 bases and J gave up 9 bases, with 9 bases separating them. The CDR3 is CASSQDEGGEQFF. The CDR3 DNA is TGCGCCAGCAGCCAAGATGAAGGGGGTGAGCAGTTCTTC.

This clone was counted between two and nine times. The rearrangement uses TRBV28 and TRBJ2-7; 7 bases are a match to TRBD2. Germline V gene sequence: CDR1 MDHEN, CDR2 SYDVKM. This CDR3 region has 12 residues. After removal of 6 bases from V and 4 bases from J, the junction contained 3 bases not matched to a gene. CDR3 DNA: TGTGCCAGCAGGCAGGGAGGGTACGAGCAGTACTTC. This translates into CASRQGGYEQYF. The whole variable domain, remainder taken from reference TRBV28 and TRBJ2-7, is DVKVTQSSRYLVKRTGEKVFLECVQDMDHENMFWYRQDPGLGLRLIYFSYDVKMKEKGDIPEGYSVSREKKERFSLILESASTNQTSMYLCASRQGGYEQYFGPGTRLTVT.